The 28 T cell receptor beta chains below were found in one sample sequenced in a study of blood T cells in healthy people across ages. With a J-beta primer mix and a sample-barcoded 5' primer, a second PCR ran about 7 to 11 cycles. TCRdb reprocessed the 5' RACE reads via MiXCR and lists one record per CDR3 protein. The sample shows 2 million or so distinct CDR3 sequences, about 49% of them seen only once. Sequencing input: blood. These receptors came from a woman aged 35 to 49 in good health.

The chain joins TRBV10-3 to TRBJ2-7; 7 bases match TRBD1. CDR1 ENHRY and CDR2 SYGVKD come from the germline V gene. This CDR3 spans 15 amino acids. With V trimmed by 0 bases and J by 2 bases, 4 bases remained unmatched. CDR3 in amino acids: CAISESVQGPYEQYF. In nucleotides, the CDR3 is TGTGCCATCAGTGAGTCCGTACAGGGGCCCTACGAGCAGTACTTC.

In this sample, this clonotype turned up once. The chain employs TRBV2 and TRBJ2-5; 7 bases line up with TRBD2. With the DNA end fitting TRBJ2-7 better, the J assignment may be wrong. Per germline, CDR1 SNHLY and CDR2 FYNNEI. CDR3 length equals 14 residues. CDR3 region: CASSFGGGDYEQYF. The CDR3 DNA follows: TGTGCCAGCAGTTTTGGCGGGGGTGATTACGAGCAGTACTTC.

The V gene is TRBV7-2, the J gene TRBJ2-1; no clear D gene. CDR1 is SGHTA and CDR2 is FQGNSA in the germline V gene. The CDR3 consists of 13 residues. Trimming shortened V by 2 bases and J by 5 bases, and 7 bases separated the two germline ends. The CDR3 DNA reads as TGTGCCAGCAGCTTACGGAATGACAATGAGCAGTTCTTC. Encoded protein: CASSLRNDNEQFF. Using reference TRBV7-2 and TRBJ2-1 for the parts outside the CDR3, the full variable domain is GAGVSQSPSNKVTEKGKDVELRCDPISGHTALYWYRQSLGQGLEFLIYFQGNSAPDKSGLPSDRFSAERTGGSVSTLTIQRTQQEDSAVYLCASSLRNDNEQFFGPGTRLTVL.

V gene TRBV7-2 combines with J gene TRBJ2-5; a possible D gene is TRBD2 (7 bases). The last part of the DNA fits TRBJ2-7 better; the J call may be wrong. This CDR3 comprises 15 residues. The germline CDR1 and CDR2 sequences are SGHTA and FQGNSA. In nucleotides, the CDR3 is TGTGCCAGCAGCTTAGAAGGGGGGGCGGCTGCCGAGCAGTACTTC. Its protein is CASSLEGGAAAEQYF.

There are a few counts of this clonotype. This chain links TRBV4-3 with TRBJ2-5; the D gene is possibly TRBD1 (7 bases). The germline V gene encodes CDR1 LGHNA and CDR2 YSLEER. The CDR3 runs to 15 residues. Between the trimmed V and J ends, which lost 4 bases and 0 bases, there was a span of 12 bases. The chain's CDR3 is CASSRGDSYQETQYF. The DNA of the CDR3 is TGCGCCAGCAGCCGGGGGGACAGCTACCAAGAGACCCAGTACTTC.

This sequence joins TRBV29-1 and TRBJ2-7; 9 bases match TRBD1. V was pared by 3 bases and J by 5 bases, with 5 bases of the junction left unmatched. Germline-derived CDR1 and CDR2 are SQVTM and ANQGSEA. The CDR3 runs 13 residues. DNA for the CDR3: TGCAGCGTTGACGGGACAGGGCCTCACGAGCAGTACTTC. Its protein is CSVDGTGPHEQYF.

This clonotype appeared once. A read error may produce the germline difference seen at one junction end. The chain couples TRBV28 to TRBJ2-3, with D possibly TRBD2 on 6 matching bases. The CDR3 has 18 amino acids. Germline values: CDR1 MDHEN, CDR2 SYDVKM. As DNA, the CDR3 is TGTGCCGGCAGTTTATTTTTCGGCAGGCAGGGAGGCGCAGATACGCAGTATTTT. Translating gives CAGSLFFGRQGGADTQYF.

The chain couples TRBV29-1 to TRBJ2-5; weak D call: TRBD2 (5 bases). Germline CDR1 is SQVTM and CDR2 is ANQGSEA. Trimming shortened V by 5 bases and J by 1 base, and 11 bases separated the two germline ends. The CDR3 sequence is 13 residues long. The CDR3 region has the DNA TGCAGCGTTTTGCGGGCCCTCCAAGAGACCCAGTACTTC. Encoded protein: CSVLRALQETQYF.

The CDR3 loop is CASSYDSPYEQYF. In DNA, the CDR3 is TGTGCCAGCAGTTATGACAGCCCCTACGAGCAGTACTTC. This sequence joins TRBV6-2 or TRBV6-3 and TRBJ2-7, with TRBD1 as a possible D gene (5 bases). Trimming removed 3 bases at V and 2 bases at J, with 8 bases between. Germline-derived CDR1 and CDR2 are MNHEY and SVGEGT. The CDR3 has 13 amino acids.

The V gene is TRBV9, the J gene TRBJ2-7; 12 bases match TRBD2. The J call may be in error: the DNA end matches TRBJ2-5 better. Germline-derived CDR1 and CDR2 are SGDLS and YYNGEE. The length of the CDR3 is 16 residues. The CDR3 DNA reads TGTGCCAGCAGCGTAGCACTAGCGGGGGGCGAGGAGACCCAGTACTTC. Protein: CASSVALAGGEETQYF.

As regards this clonotype: One end of the junction is discordant with germline, which a read error may explain. The CDR3 sequence is CSASRAGISSYKQYF. In DNA, the CDR3 is TGCAGTGCTTCCCGAGCGGGGATAAGCTCCTACAAGCAGTACTTC. The chain links TRBV20-1 to TRBJ2-7; 7 bases align to TRBD2. Per the germline V gene, CDR1 is DFQATT and CDR2 is SNEGSKA (reference sequence). This CDR3 has 15 residues.

CDR3 amino acids: CASSYTGTDYEQYF. The CDR3 DNA reads as TGTGCCAGCAGTTATACAGGGACCGACTACGAGCAGTACTTC. The V call is TRBV6-5, the J call TRBJ2-5, with D tentatively TRBD1 (6 bases). The better agreement between TRBJ2-7 and the DNA end casts doubt on the J call. This CDR3 spans 14 amino acids. The germline gives CDR1 MNHEY, CDR2 SVGAGI.

The chain recombines TRBV24-1 with TRBJ1-2; D gene ambiguous. The CDR3 runs to 15 residues. The ends were cut back, 2 bases at V and 2 bases at J, with 11 bases in the middle. The germline gives CDR1 KGHDR, CDR2 SFDVKD. In DNA form, the CDR3 reads TGTGCCACCAGTGATTCTCCCCCACAAAACTATGGCTACACCTTC. It is translated as CATSDSPPQNYGYTF.

To note about this clonotype: This may come from a read error, since a much larger clone is one base off. The chain is built from TRBV10-3 and TRBJ2-7; D perhaps matches TRBD1 (5 bases). V lost 7 bases, J lost 1 base, and 8 bases lay in between. The CDR3 is 12 amino acids. From germline, CDR1 is ENHRY and CDR2 SYGVKD. CDR3 in DNA: TGTGCCATCAAAGGGGATTCCTACGAGCAGTACTTC. As protein: CAIKGDSYEQYF.

This chain uses TRBV12-3 or TRBV12-4 with TRBJ2-5, with TRBD1 as a possible D gene (5 bases). V was cut by 6 bases and J by 11 bases, with 22 bases left in between. The CDR3 spans 14 residues. The CDR3 DNA reads TGTGCCAGCAGCCGTCCCAGGGTCCCCGATGAGCAGTACTTC. Amino acid sequence: CASSRPRVPDEQYF.

Comments on this clonotype: A read error may produce the germline difference seen at one junction end. The CDR3, as DNA: TGTGCCAGCAGCTCGAACACAGATACGCTGTATTTT. It yields the protein CASSSNTDTLYF. V is TRBV11-2 and J is TRBJ2-3; D is ambiguous. The CDR3 has 12 amino acids. Germline V gene lookup returns CDR1 SGHAT and CDR2 FQNNGV.

This clonotype was counted only a few times. This chain links TRBV29-1 with TRBJ2-3; 9 bases are a match to TRBD1. The germline gives CDR1 SQVTM, CDR2 ANQGSEA. With V trimmed by 6 bases and J by 2 bases, 6 bases remained unmatched. The CDR3 extends over 14 amino acids. This chain's CDR3 is CSVGQGIITDTQYF. CDR3 DNA: TGCAGCGTCGGACAGGGGATAATCACAGATACGCAGTATTTT.

Only a few counts were recorded for this clonotype. This sequence joins TRBV12-3 or TRBV12-4 and TRBJ2-2; D is unclear. V lost 5 bases and J lost 5, with 6 bases in between. This CDR3 contains 12 residues. CDR3 in amino acids: CASSLRTGELFF. CDR3 coding DNA: TGTGCCAGCAGTCTAAGAACCGGGGAGCTGTTTTTT.

The chain uses TRBV7-9 and TRBJ2-1; weak D call: TRBD2 (6 bases). CDR1 is SEHNR and CDR2 is FQNEAQ in the germline V gene (reference sequence). CDR3 length equals 17 residues. V lost 2 bases, J lost 7 bases, and 21 bases lay in between. CDR3 nucleotide sequence: TGTGCCAGCAGCTTACCCCGGGGAGGAGGCTGGAGGAATGAGCAGTTCTTC. It is translated as CASSLPRGGGWRNEQFF.

The CDR3 DNA reads TGTGCCACCAGTGACGCCCCTGGGACAGGTCCTCTGGGGGCCAACGTCCTGACTTTC. The encoded protein is CATSDAPGTGPLGANVLTF. This chain uses TRBV24-1 with TRBJ2-6; TRBD1 aligns across 8 bases. CDR1 is KGHDR and CDR2 is SFDVKD in the germline V gene. The trim removed 4 bases at V and 4 bases at J, leaving 14 bases unmatched. CDR3 length: 19 residues.

This clonotype was observed a handful of times. The chain carries TRBV5-1 and TRBJ2-5; 13 bases agree with TRBD2. Per the germline V gene, CDR1 is SGHRS and CDR2 is YFSETQ. V gave up 4 bases and J gave up 5 bases; unmatched junction bases: 8. CDR3 length equals 16 residues. DNA of the CDR3: TGCGCCAGCAGCGTGGAGACTAGCGGGGGGTTCGAGACCCAGTACTTC. Translating gives CASSVETSGGFETQYF.

This clonotype was seen ten or more times. The V call is TRBV12-3 or TRBV12-4, the J call TRBJ2-7; D gene ambiguous. The CDR3 is 11 amino acids. Deletions cut 6 bases from V and 8 bases from J, with 11 bases between. This chain's CDR3 is CASSKTEKQYF. The CDR3 DNA reads TGTGCCAGCAGCAAAACCGAAAAGCAGTACTTC.

Note on this clonotype: The conserved closing phenylalanine or tryptophan is absent in this CDR3, likely reflecting a read error. This sequence joins TRBV10-3 and TRBJ2-1, with 9 nucleotides matching TRBD1. Germline V CDR1 and CDR2: ENHRY, SYGVKD. The V segment lost 6 bases and the J segment 0 bases; nucleotides outside the gene matches: 0. This CDR3 has 14 residues. CDR3 in DNA: TGTGCCATCAGGGGACAGGGCTCCTACAATGAGCAGTTCGTC. The encoded protein is CAIRGQGSYNEQFV.

The chain carries TRBV6-1 and TRBJ2-7; D may be TRBD1 (5 bases). The CDR3 runs to 14 residues. The V gene lost 7 bases and the J gene lost 0 bases, with 13 bases spanning the gap. The germline gives CDR1 MNHNS, CDR2 SASEGT. The CDR3 spells CASKRGLSSYEQYF. The CDR3 region has the DNA TGTGCCAGCAAAAGGGGTTTGAGCTCCTACGAGCAGTACTTC.

A word on this clonotype: The junction and the germline gene differ at one end; a read error may be behind it. The chain links TRBV7-2 to TRBJ2-1; D gene uncertain. Germline lookup yields CDR1 SGHTA and CDR2 FQGNSA. The CDR3 has 14 residues. CDR3 DNA sequence: TGTGCCAGCAGCTTAGCAAAAGCCTACAAGGAGCAGTTCTTC. It translates to CASSLAKAYKEQFF.

J is TRBJ2-6 and V is TRBV6-2 or TRBV6-3; D is possibly TRBD1 (5 bases). The ends were cut back, 8 bases at V and 1 base at J, with 21 bases in the middle. This CDR3 is 18 amino acids long. Germline V CDR1 and CDR2: MNHEY, SVGEGT. CDR3 region: CASWATVVQRSGANVLTF. For the CDR3, the DNA is TGTGCCAGCTGGGCGACAGTCGTTCAACGGTCTGGGGCCAACGTCCTGACTTTC.

This clonotype came up a few times. The chain is built from TRBV7-2 and TRBJ2-6, with 7 bases matching TRBD2. With V trimmed by 6 bases and J by 0 bases, 17 bases remained unmatched. This CDR3 comprises 20 residues. From germline, CDR1 is SGHTA and CDR2 FQGNSA. This CDR3 reads CASSSGGIRDSLSGANVLTF. CDR3 sequence (DNA): TGTGCCAGCAGTTCCGGGGGGATTCGGGACTCTCTCTCTGGGGCCAACGTCCTGACTTTC.

The chain employs TRBV3-1 and TRBJ2-7, with 8 positions matching TRBD2. Unmatched junction bases numbered 9, after V lost 4 bases and J lost 1 base. CDR3 size: 16 residues. CDR1 and CDR2 (germline): LGHDT, YNNKEL (reference sequence). CDR3 DNA: TGTGCCAGCAGCCTAATCAGCGGGGGTGTTTCCTACGAGCAGTACTTC. Its translation: CASSLISGGVSYEQYF.